What follows describes a single TCR beta chain. Its target is unknown. This sample was included in a study of a mutant IDH1 vaccine in newly diagnosed glioma. The time point was: week 35, safety follow-up. A 20-mer mutant IDH1 peptide at 300 ug was injected subcutaneously with topical imiquimod. Using immunoSEQ multiplex PCR, the repertoire was profiled, and TCRdb retains in-frame clones only, with some absent. The repertoire holds about 41,000 clones, with approximately 90% as singletons. General study findings and limits: Pseudoprogression appeared unlinked to shifts in leading peripheral T cell clonotypes. Of all patients, 85% to 95% showed vaccine-induced immune responses.

This CDR3 contains 16 residues. The germline CDR1 and CDR2 sequences are SGHDT and YYEEEE. With 4 bases clipped from V and 0 bases from J, the junction kept 8 bases outside the gene matches. This clonotype originated in a man between 35 and 55 years old with glioma. The specimen was PBMCs, collected from a glioma patient whose treatment included an IDH1 peptide vaccine. The chain is built from TRBV5-6 and TRBJ1-2; 8 bases map to TRBD1. CDR3 DNA sequence: TGTGCCAGCAGCCGAATATACAGGGGGACTAACTATGGCTACACCTTC. It translates to CASSRIYRGTNYGYTF.